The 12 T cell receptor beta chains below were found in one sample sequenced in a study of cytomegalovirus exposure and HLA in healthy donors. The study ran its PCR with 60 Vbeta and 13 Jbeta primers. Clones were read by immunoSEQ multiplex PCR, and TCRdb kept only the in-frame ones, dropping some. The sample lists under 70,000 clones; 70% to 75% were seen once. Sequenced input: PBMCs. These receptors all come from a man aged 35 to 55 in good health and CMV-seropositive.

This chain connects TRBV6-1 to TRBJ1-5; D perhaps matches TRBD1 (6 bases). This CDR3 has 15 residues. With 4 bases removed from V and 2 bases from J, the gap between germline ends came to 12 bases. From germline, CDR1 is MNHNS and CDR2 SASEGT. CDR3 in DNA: TGTGCCAGCAGTGGGGACAAGAAGCGCAATCAGCCCCAGCATTTT. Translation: CASSGDKKRNQPQHF.

The CDR3, as DNA: TGTGCCAGCAGTACAGGGGGAGAGCAGTACTTC. It specifies CASSTGGEQYF. The chain links TRBV6-6 to TRBJ2-7, with 8 bases lining up with TRBD1. Germline CDR1 MNHNY, CDR2 SVGAGI (reference sequence). The CDR3 is 11 residues long. Trimming took 5 bases from V and 7 from J; bases not matched to a gene: 1.

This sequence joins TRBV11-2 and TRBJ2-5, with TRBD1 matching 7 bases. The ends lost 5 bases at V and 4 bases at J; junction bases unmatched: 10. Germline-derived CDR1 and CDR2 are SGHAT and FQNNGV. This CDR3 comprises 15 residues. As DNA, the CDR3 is TGTGCCAGCAGCCGCAGGGACAGCCAAGTAGAGACCCAGTACTTC. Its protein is CASSRRDSQVETQYF. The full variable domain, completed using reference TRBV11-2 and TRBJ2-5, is EAGVAQSPRYKIIEKRQSVAFWCNPISGHATLYWYQQILGQGPKLLIQFQNNGVVDDSQLPKDRFSAERLKGVDSTLKIQPAKLEDSAVYLCASSRRDSQVETQYFGPGTRLLVL.

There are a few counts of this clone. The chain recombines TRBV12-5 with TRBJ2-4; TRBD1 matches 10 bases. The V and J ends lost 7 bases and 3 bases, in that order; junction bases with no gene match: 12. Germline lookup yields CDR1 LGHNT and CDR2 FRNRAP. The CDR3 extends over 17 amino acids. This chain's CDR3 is CASAPPGQGLSKNIQYF. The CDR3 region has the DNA TGTGCTAGTGCTCCGCCGGGACAGGGGTTGAGCAAAAACATTCAGTACTTC.

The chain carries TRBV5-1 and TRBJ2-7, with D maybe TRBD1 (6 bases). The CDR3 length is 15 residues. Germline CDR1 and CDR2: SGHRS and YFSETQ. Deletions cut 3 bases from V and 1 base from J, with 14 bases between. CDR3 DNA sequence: TGCGCCAGCAGCTATGGGGGTGGACAGTCCTACGAGCAGTACTTC. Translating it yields CASSYGGGQSYEQYF.

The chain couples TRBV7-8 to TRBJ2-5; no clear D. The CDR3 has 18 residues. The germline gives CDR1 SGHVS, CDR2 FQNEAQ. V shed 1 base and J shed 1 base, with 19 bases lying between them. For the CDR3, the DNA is TGTGCCAGCAGCTTAGGCCGTCATCAAACGGGTTCCCAAGAGACCCAGTACTTC. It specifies CASSLGRHQTGSQETQYF. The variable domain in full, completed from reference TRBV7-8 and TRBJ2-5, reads GAGVSQSPRYKVAKRGQDVALRCDPISGHVSLFWYQQALGQGPEFLTYFQNEAQLDKSGLPSDRFFAERPEGSVSTLKIQRTQQEDSAVYLCASSLGRHQTGSQETQYFGPGTRLLVL.

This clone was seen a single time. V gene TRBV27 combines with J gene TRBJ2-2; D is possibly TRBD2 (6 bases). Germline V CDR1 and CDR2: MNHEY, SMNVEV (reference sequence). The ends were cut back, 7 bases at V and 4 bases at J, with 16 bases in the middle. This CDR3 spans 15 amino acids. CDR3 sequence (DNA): TGTGCCAGCACCTCGGGGCGGGGTAGCACCGGGGAGCTGTTTTTT. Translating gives CASTSGRGSTGELFF.

CDR3: CASSLGEAYYGYTF. CDR3 nucleotides: TGCGCCAGCAGCTTGGGTGAAGCCTACTATGGCTACACCTTC. The V gene is TRBV5-1, the J gene TRBJ1-2; D not certain. The CDR3 is 14 residues long. The germline V and J ends were trimmed by 0 bases and 3 bases, with 9 bases remaining between them. The germline CDR1 and CDR2 sequences are SGHRS and YFSETQ. Using reference TRBV5-1 and TRBJ1-2 for the parts outside the CDR3, the full variable domain is KAGVTQTPRYLIKTRGQQVTLSCSPISGHRSVSWYQQTPGQGLQFLFEYFSETQRNKGNFPGRFSGRQFSNSRSEMNVSTLELGDSALYLCASSLGEAYYGYTFGSGTRLTVV.

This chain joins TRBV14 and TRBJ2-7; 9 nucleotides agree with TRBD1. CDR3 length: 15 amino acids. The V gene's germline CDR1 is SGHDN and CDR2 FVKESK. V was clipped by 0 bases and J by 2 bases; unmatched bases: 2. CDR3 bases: TGTGCCAGCAGCCAAGAGAGGACAGGGGCCTACGAGCAGTACTTC. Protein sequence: CASSQERTGAYEQYF.

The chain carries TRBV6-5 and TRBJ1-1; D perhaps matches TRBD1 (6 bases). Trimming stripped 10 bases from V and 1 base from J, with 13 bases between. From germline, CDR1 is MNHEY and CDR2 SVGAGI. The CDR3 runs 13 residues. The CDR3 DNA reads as TGTGCCACCGAGGGGGGGCCGAACACTGAAGCTTTCTTT. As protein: CATEGGPNTEAFF.

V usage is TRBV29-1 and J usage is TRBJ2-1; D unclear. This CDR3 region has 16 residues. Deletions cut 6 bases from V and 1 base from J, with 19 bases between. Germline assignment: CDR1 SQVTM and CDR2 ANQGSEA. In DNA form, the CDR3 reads TGCAGCGTCCACTGGAGCACCGGCCCTTCCTACAATGAGCAGTTCTTC. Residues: CSVHWSTGPSYNEQFF.

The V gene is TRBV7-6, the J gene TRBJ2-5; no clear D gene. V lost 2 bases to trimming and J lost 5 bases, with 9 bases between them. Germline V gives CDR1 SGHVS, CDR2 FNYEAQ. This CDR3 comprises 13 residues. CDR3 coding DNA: TGTGCCAGCAGCTTATACCTCAGGGAGACCCAGTACTTC. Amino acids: CASSLYLRETQYF.